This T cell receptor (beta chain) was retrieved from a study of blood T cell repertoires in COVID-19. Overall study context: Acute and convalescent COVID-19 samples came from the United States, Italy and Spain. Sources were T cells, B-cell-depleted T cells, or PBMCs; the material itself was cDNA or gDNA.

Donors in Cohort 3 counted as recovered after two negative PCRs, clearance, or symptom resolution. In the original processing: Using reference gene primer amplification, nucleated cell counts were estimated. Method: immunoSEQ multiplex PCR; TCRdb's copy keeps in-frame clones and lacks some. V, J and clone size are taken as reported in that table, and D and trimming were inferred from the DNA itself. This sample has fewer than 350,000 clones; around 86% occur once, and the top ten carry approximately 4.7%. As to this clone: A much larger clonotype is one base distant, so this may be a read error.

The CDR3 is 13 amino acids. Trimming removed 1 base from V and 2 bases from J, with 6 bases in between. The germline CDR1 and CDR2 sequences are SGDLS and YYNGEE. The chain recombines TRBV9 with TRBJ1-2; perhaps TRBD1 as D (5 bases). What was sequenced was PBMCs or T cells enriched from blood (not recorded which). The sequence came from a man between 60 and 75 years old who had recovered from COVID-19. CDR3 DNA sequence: TGTGCCAGCAGCGTACAGGGCAACTATGGCTACACCTTC. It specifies CASSVQGNYGYTF. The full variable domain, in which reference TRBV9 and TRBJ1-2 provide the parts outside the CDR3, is DSGVTQTPKHLITATGQRVTLRCSPRSGDLSVYWYQQSLDQGLQFLIQYYNGEERAKGNILERFSAQQFPDLHSELNLSSLELGDSALYFCASSVQGNYGYTFGSGTRLTVV.